These T cell receptor beta chains were read from a single sample in a study of CD8+ T cells in alopecia areata. Using immunoSEQ multiplex PCR, the repertoire was profiled, and TCRdb retains in-frame clones only, with some absent. This table holds some 200,000 clones, 58% found once. Here the sequenced sample was CD4+ T cells sorted from blood, taken at week 24, from a patient treated with tofacitinib. The receptors stem from a human donor with alopecia areata. The CDR3 runs from the conserved cysteine through the conserved F or W. The order of the fields is D gene, V gene, J gene, clone size, CDR3 protein. The D gene is left open where the match is weak. Part of the rows lack a size; the others show once, few, many or a class for expanded clones.

D gene: .; V gene: TRBV5-1; J gene: TRBJ2-3; clone size: .; CDR3 protein: CASSFTGETQYF
D gene: TRBD2; V gene: TRBV6-6; J gene: TRBJ2-7; clone size: .; CDR3 protein: CATREGPNEQYF
D gene: .; V gene: TRBV27; J gene: TRBJ2-7; clone size: once; CDR3 protein: CASSTSPGLDYEQYF
D gene: .; V gene: TRBV6-6; J gene: TRBJ2-1; clone size: few; CDR3 protein: CASSWGRGLDEQFF
D gene: TRBD2; V gene: TRBV30; J gene: TRBJ2-3; clone size: .; CDR3 protein: CAWSPGLASDTQYF
D gene: .; V gene: TRBV25-1; J gene: TRBJ2-3; clone size: .; CDR3 protein: CASSGVQPADTQYF
D gene: TRBD1; V gene: TRBV5-1; J gene: TRBJ2-5; clone size: .; CDR3 protein: CASGPGQGLGETQYF
D gene: .; V gene: TRBV10-2; J gene: TRBJ2-7; clone size: .; CDR3 protein: CATKRQDHYEQYF
D gene: TRBD2; V gene: TRBV7-6; J gene: TRBJ2-6; clone size: .; CDR3 protein: CASSPHSLAGGSGANVLTF
D gene: .; V gene: TRBV25-1; J gene: TRBJ2-1; clone size: .; CDR3 protein: CASSVSGSSYNEQFF
D gene: TRBD2; V gene: TRBV5-1; J gene: TRBJ2-1; clone size: .; CDR3 protein: CASSLGSGVYNEQFF
D gene: TRBD2; V gene: TRBV30; J gene: TRBJ2-7; clone size: .; CDR3 protein: CAWSPDYTSGRGEQYF
D gene: .; V gene: TRBV9; J gene: TRBJ2-5; clone size: many; CDR3 protein: CASSVAPTAQETQYF
D gene: .; V gene: TRBV23-1; J gene: TRBJ1-5; clone size: .; CDR3 protein: CASSQRDQPQHF
D gene: .; V gene: TRBV7-9; J gene: TRBJ2-5; clone size: few; CDR3 protein: CASKGLRDSKETQYF
D gene: TRBD1; V gene: TRBV29-1; J gene: TRBJ2-5; clone size: .; CDR3 protein: CSVSGQFGETQYF
D gene: TRBD1; V gene: TRBV7-2; J gene: TRBJ2-2; clone size: .; CDR3 protein: CASSSQGVLTGELFF
D gene: TRBD1; V gene: TRBV6-6; J gene: TRBJ2-3; clone size: .; CDR3 protein: CASSYPQGATDTQYF
D gene: .; V gene: TRBV29-1; J gene: TRBJ1-2; clone size: few; CDR3 protein: CSVGLAGGNYGYTF
D gene: TRBD2; V gene: TRBV28; J gene: TRBJ2-3; clone size: few; CDR3 protein: CASRGWTSGEVDTQYF
D gene: .; V gene: TRBV5-4; J gene: TRBJ1-2; clone size: .; CDR3 protein: CASSLGPVYGYTF
D gene: TRBD2; V gene: TRBV7-2; J gene: TRBJ2-3; clone size: .; CDR3 protein: CASSLGASGSSDTQYF
D gene: .; V gene: TRBV19; J gene: TRBJ1-1; clone size: .; CDR3 protein: CASSPRGLAEAFF
D gene: .; V gene: TRBV2; J gene: TRBJ2-1; clone size: .; CDR3 protein: CASSLKVWGLGEQFF
D gene: .; V gene: TRBV30; J gene: TRBJ2-7; clone size: few; CDR3 protein: CAWSSDSSYEQYF
D gene: TRBD1; V gene: TRBV5-5; J gene: TRBJ1-2; clone size: .; CDR3 protein: CASSWTGEESYTF
D gene: TRBD1; V gene: TRBV28; J gene: TRBJ2-1; clone size: .; CDR3 protein: CASSRMGTGPNEQFF
D gene: .; V gene: TRBV7-2; J gene: TRBJ2-5; clone size: .; CDR3 protein: CASSLGPQETQYF